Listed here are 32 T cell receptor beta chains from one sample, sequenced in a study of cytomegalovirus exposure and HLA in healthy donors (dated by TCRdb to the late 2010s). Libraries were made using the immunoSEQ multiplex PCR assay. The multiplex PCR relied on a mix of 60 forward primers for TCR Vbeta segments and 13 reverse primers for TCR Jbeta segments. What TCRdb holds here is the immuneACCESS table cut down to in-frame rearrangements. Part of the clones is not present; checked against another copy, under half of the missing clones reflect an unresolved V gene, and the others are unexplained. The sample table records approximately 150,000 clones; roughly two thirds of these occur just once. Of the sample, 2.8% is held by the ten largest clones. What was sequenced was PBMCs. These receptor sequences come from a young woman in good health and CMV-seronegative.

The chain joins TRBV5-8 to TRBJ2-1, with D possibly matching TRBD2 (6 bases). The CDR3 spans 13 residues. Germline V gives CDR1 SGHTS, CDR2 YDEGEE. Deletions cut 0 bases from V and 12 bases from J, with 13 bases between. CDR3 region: CASSLGGIGRQFF. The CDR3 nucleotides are TGTGCCAGCAGCTTGGGGGGGATCGGGAGGCAGTTCTTC.

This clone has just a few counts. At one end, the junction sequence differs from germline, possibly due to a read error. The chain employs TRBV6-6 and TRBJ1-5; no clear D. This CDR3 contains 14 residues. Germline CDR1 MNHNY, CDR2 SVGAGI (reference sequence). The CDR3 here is CASSWTDSDQPQHF. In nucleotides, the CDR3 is TGTGCCAGCAGCTGGACTGATAGCGATCAGCCCCAGCATTTT.

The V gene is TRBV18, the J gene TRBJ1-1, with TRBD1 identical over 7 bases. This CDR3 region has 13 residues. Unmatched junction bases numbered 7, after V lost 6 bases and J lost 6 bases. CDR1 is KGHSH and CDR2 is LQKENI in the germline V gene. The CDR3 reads CASSPGGASEAFF. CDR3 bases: TGTGCCAGCTCCCCAGGGGGGGCGTCTGAAGCTTTCTTT.

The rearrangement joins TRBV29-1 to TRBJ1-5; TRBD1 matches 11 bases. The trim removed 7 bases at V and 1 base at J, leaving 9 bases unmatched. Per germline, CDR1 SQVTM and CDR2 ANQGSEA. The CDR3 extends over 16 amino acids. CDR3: CSASGTGGSSNQPQHF. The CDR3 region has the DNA TGCAGCGCCTCCGGGACAGGGGGTAGCAGCAATCAGCCCCAGCATTTT. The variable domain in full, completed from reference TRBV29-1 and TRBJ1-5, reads SAVISQKPSRDICQRGTSLTIQCQVDSQVTMMFWYRQQPGQSLTLIATANQGSEATYESGFVIDKFPISRPNLTFSTLTVSNMSPEDSSIYLCSASGTGGSSNQPQHFGDGTRLSIL.

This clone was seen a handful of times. As DNA, the CDR3 is TGTGCCAGCACCAAAGGGGACAGGGGTCTCACCGGGGAGCTGTTTTTT. The encoded protein is CASTKGDRGLTGELFF. The J gene is TRBJ2-2, the V gene TRBV5-6; TRBD1 agrees at 10 bases. Looked up from germline, CDR1 is SGHDT and CDR2 is YYEEEE. The CDR3 runs to 16 residues. J was trimmed by 4 bases and V by 6 bases; bases with no gene match: 9.

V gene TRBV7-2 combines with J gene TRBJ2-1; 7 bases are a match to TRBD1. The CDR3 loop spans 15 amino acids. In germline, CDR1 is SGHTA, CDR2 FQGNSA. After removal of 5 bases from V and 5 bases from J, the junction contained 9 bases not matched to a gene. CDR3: CASSRRDRLNNEQFF. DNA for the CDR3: TGTGCCAGCAGCCGCCGGGACAGACTGAACAATGAGCAGTTCTTC.

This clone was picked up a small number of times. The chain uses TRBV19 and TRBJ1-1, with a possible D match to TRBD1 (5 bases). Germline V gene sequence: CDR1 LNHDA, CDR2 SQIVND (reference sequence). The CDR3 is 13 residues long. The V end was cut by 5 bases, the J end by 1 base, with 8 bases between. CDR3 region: CASSAGGNTEAFF. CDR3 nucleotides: TGTGCCAGTAGTGCCGGGGGGAACACTGAAGCTTTCTTT. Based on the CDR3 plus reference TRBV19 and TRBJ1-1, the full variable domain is DGGITQSPKYLFRKEGQNVTLSCEQNLNHDAMYWYRQDPGQGLRLIYYSQIVNDFQKGDIAEGYSVSREKKESFPLTVTSAQKNPTAFYLCASSAGGNTEAFFGQGTRLTVV.

The CDR3 DNA reads TGTGCCAGCAGTGAAACGTCCAGGTTGTCCCTCCACTTT. It specifies CASSETSRLSLHF. V is TRBV6-1 and J is TRBJ1-6; D is undetermined. From germline, CDR1 is MNHNS and CDR2 SASEGT. The CDR3 runs to 13 residues. V was shortened by 2 bases and J by 14 bases, with 13 bases between the two germline ends.

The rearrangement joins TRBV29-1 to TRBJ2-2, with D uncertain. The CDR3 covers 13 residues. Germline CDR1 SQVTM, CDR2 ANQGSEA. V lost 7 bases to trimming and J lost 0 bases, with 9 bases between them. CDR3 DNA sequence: TGCAGCGCCGGGTCCACGAACACCGGGGAGCTGTTTTTT. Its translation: CSAGSTNTGELFF.

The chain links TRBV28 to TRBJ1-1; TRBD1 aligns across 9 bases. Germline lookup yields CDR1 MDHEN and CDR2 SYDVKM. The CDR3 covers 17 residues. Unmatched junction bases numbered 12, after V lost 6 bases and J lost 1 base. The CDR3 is CASRTSGTGWENTEAFF. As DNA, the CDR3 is TGTGCCAGCAGAACTTCGGGGACAGGGTGGGAGAACACTGAAGCTTTCTTT. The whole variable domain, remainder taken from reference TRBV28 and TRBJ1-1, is DVKVTQSSRYLVKRTGEKVFLECVQDMDHENMFWYRQDPGLGLRLIYFSYDVKMKEKGDIPEGYSVSREKKERFSLILESASTNQTSMYLCASRTSGTGWENTEAFFGQGTRLTVV.

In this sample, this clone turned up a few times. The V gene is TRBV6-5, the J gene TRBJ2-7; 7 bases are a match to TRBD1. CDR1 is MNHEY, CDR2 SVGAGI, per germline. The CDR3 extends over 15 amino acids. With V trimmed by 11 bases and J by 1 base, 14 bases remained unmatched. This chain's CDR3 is CAASRGQLSSYEQYF. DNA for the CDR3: TGTGCCGCCTCTCGGGGACAGTTGTCTTCCTACGAGCAGTACTTC.

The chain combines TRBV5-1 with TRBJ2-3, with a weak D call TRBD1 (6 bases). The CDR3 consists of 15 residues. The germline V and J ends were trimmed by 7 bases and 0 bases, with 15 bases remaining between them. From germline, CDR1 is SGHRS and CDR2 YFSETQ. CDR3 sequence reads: CASGTTGLSTDTQYF. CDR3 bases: TGCGCCAGCGGTACAACAGGGCTTAGCACAGATACGCAGTATTTT.

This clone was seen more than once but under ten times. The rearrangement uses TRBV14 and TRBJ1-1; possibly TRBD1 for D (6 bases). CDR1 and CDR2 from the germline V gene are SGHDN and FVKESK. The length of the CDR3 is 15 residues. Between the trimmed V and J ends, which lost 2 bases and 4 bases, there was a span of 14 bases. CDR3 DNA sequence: TGTGCCAGCAGCCAAAGCGGGGGCGGCGGCACTGAAGCTTTCTTT. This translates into CASSQSGGGGTEAFF.

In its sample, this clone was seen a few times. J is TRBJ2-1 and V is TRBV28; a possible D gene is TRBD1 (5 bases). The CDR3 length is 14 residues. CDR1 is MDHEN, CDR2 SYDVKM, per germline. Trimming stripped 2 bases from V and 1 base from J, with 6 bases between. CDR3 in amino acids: CASSLQGSYNEQFF. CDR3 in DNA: TGTGCCAGCAGTTTACAGGGTTCCTACAATGAGCAGTTCTTC.

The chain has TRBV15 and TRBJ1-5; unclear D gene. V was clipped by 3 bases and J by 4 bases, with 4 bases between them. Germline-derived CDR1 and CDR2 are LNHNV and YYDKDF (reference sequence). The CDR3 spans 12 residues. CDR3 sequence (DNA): TGTGCCACCAGCAGCCTAAATCAGCCCCAGCATTTT. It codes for CATSSLNQPQHF.

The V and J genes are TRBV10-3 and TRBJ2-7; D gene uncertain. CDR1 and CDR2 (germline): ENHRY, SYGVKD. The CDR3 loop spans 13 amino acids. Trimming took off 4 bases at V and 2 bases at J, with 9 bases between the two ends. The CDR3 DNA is TGTGCCATCAGTGGTGTCCAAACCTACGAGCAGTACTTC. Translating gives CAISGVQTYEQYF.

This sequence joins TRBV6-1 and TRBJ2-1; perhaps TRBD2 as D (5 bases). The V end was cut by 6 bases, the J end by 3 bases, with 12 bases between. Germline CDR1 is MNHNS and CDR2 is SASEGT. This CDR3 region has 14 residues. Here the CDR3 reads CASRVFGNYNEQFF. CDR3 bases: TGTGCCAGCAGGGTTTTCGGGAACTACAATGAGCAGTTCTTC.

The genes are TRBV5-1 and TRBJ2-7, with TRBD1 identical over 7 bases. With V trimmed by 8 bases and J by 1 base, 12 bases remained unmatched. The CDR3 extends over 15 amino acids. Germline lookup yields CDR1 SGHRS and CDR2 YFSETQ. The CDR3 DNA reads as TGCGCCAGTTCCCTTACCGGGACAGATTCCTACGAGCAGTACTTC. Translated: CASSLTGTDSYEQYF.

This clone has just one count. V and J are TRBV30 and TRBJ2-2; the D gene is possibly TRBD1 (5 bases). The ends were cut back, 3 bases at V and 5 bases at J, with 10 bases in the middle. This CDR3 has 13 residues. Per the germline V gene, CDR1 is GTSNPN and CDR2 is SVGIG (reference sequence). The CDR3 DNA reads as TGTGCCTGGAGGGGGCAGGTAACCGGGGAGCTGTTTTTT. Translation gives CAWRGQVTGELFF.

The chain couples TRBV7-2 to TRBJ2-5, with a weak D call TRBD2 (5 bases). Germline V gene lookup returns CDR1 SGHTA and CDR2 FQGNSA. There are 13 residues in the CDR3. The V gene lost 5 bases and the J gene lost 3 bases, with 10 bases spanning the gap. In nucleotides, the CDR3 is TGTGCCAGCAGCCGAGGGCGGGAAGAGACCCAGTACTTC. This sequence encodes CASSRGREETQYF.

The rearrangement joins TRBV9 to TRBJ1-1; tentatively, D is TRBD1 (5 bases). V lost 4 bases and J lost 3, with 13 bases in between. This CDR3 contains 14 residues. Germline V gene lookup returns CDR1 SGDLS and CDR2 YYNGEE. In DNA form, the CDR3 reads TGTGCCAGCAGCCCAACCAGACAGTACACTGAAGCTTTCTTT. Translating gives CASSPTRQYTEAFF.

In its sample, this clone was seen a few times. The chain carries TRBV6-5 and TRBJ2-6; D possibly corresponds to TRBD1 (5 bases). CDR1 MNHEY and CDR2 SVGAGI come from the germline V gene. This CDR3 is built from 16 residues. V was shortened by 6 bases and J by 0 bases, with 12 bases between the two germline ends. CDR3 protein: CASSYTQGSGANVLTF. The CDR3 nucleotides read TGTGCCAGCAGCTACACCCAGGGCTCTGGGGCCAACGTCCTGACTTTC.

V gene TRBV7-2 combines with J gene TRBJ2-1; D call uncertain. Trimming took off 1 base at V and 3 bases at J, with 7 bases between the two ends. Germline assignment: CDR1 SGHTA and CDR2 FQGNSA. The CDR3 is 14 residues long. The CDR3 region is CASSLGGGYNEQFF. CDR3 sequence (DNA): TGTGCCAGCAGCTTAGGAGGCGGCTACAATGAGCAGTTCTTC.

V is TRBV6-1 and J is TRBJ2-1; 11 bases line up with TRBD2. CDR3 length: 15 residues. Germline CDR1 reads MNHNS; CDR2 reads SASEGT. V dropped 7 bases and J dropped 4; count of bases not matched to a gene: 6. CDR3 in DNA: TGTGCCAGCATTCTACTAGCGGGGGAGTACAATGAGCAGTTCTTC. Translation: CASILLAGEYNEQFF.

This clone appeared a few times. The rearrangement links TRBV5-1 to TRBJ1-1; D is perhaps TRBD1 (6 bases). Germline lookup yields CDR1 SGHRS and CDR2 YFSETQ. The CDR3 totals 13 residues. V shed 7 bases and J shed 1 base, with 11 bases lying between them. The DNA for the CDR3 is TGCGCCAGCGGATCGACAGGGAACACTGAAGCTTTCTTT. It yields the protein CASGSTGNTEAFF.

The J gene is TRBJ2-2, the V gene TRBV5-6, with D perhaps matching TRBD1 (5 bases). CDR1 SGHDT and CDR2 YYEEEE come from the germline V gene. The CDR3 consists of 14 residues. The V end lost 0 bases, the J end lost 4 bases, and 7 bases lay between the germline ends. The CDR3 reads CASSLDRLTGELFF. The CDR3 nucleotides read TGTGCCAGCAGCTTGGACAGGCTCACCGGGGAGCTGTTTTTT. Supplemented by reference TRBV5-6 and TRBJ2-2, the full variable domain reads DAGVTQSPTHLIKTRGQQVTLRCSPKSGHDTVSWYQQALGQGPQFIFQYYEEEERQRGNFPDRFSGHQFPNYSSELNVNALLLGDSALYLCASSLDRLTGELFFGEGSRLTVL.

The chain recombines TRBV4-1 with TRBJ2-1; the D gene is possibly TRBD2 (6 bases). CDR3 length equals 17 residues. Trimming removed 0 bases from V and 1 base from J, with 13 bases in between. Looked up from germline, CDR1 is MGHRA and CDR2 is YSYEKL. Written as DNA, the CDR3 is TGCGCCAGCAGCCAAGAACACCCGGGGAGGTCCTACAATGAGCAGTTCTTC. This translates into CASSQEHPGRSYNEQFF.

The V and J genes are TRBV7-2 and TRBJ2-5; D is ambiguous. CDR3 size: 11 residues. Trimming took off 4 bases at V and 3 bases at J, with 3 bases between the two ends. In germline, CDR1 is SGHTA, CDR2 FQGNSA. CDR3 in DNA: TGTGCCAGCAGCTCCAAAGAGACCCAGTACTTC. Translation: CASSSKETQYF.

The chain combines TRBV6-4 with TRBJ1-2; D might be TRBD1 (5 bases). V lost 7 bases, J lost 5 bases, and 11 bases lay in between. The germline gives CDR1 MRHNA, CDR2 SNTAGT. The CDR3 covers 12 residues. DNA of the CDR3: TGTGCCAGCACCCTTCAGGGATATGGCTACACCTTC. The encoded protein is CASTLQGYGYTF.

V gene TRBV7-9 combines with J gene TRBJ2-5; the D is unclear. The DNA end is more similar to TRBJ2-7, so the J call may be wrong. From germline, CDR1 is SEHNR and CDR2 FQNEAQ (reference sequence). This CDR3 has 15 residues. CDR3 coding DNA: TGTGCCAGCAGCGCGTCTCTTAGATCGCCCTACGAGCAGTACTTC. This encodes CASSASLRSPYEQYF.

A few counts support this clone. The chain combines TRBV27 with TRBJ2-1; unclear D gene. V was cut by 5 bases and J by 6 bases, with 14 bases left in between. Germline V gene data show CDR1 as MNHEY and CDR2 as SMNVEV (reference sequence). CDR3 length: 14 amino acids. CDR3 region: CASSPTPPGNEQFF. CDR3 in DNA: TGTGCCAGCAGTCCCACCCCCCCGGGCAATGAGCAGTTCTTC.

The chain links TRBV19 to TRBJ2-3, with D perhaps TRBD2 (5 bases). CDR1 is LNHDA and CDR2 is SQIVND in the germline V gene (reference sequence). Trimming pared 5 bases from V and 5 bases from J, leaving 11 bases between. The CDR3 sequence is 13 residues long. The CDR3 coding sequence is TGTGCCAGTAGTTTAGTGGCGGGAGATACGCAGTATTTT. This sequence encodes CASSLVAGDTQYF.